This TCR beta chain was documented in a study of read filtering for tumor transcriptome and immune sequencing. Study background: Patients were around 17 male and some 13 female, mean age 65.9 years, range about 45 to 85. Whole-transcriptome libraries were prepared after DNase treatment. Study findings and constraints: The sorted CD138-negative fraction was a mixed bone marrow immune population, not purified T cells.

This clonotype was counted at least ten times. Its antigen is still unknown. Molecular barcoded adaptors covering alpha/delta and beta/gamma chains were used on 400 ng RNA. Via MiXCR, TCRdb re-called the reads, giving one row per CDR3 protein. The sample has approximately 5,800 distinct CDR3 sequences; around 21% are singletons. This CDR3 contains 11 residues. Trimming stripped 3 bases from V and 6 bases from J, with 4 bases between. Per germline, CDR1 LGHDT and CDR2 YNNKEL (reference sequence). This chain uses TRBV3-1 with TRBJ2-3, with no clear D. The TCR originated in a donor at least 40 years old with multiple myeloma. Input material: a population of CD138-negative cells sorted from bone marrow. CDR3 sequence reads: CASSHSDTQYF. CDR3 nucleotide sequence: TGTGCCAGCAGCCATTCCGATACGCAGTATTTT.